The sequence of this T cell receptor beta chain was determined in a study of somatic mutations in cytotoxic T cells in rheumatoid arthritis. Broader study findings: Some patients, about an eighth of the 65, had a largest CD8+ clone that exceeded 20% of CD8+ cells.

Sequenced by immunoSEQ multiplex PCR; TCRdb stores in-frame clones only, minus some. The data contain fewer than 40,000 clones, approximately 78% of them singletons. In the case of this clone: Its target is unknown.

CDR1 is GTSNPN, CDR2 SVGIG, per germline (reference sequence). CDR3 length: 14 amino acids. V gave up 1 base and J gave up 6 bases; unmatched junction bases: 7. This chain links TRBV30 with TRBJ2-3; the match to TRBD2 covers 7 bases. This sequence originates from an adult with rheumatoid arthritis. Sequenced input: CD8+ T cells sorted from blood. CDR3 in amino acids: CAWSESGGGDTQYF. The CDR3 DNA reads TGTGCCTGGAGTGAGTCGGGAGGCGGTGATACGCAGTATTTT.